These T cell receptor beta chains were read from a single sample in a study of blood T cell repertoires in COVID-19. Clones were sequenced by immunoSEQ multiplex PCR, and TCRdb holds only the in-frame ones, with some missing. The top ten hold 6% to 7.5% of the sample, which has some 350,000 clones, roughly 89% seen once. Material for sequencing was peripheral blood. These receptors were obtained from a man younger than 35 with active or convalescent COVID-19. Each CDR3 is given with its conserved first and last residue. Fields, in order: J gene, clone size, V gene, D gene, CDR3 protein, CDR3 DNA. D genes are given only for firm matches. Clone size is shown for a subset of rows, as once, few, many or a class of expanded clone.

>TRBJ2-5|.|TRBV25-1|TRBD1
CASSDHPTGGLETQYF
TGTGCCAGCAGTGACCACCCGACAGGGGGTCTAGAGACCCAGTACTTC
>TRBJ2-7|once|TRBV5-1|.
CASSLAQGSYEQYF
TGCGCCAGCAGCTTGGCACAGGGCAGCTACGAGCAGTACTTC
>TRBJ1-2|.|TRBV24-1|.
CATSAAGQGPSDGYTF
TGTGCCACCAGTGCGGCAGGCCAAGGCCCTTCGGATGGCTACACCTTC
>TRBJ2-2|once|TRBV19|TRBD2
CASSIMGSGKGSGELFF
TGTGCCAGTAGTATCATGGGTAGCGGGAAGGGAAGCGGGGAGCTGTTTTTT
>TRBJ2-7|.|TRBV11-2|.
CASSLALRGYEQYF
TGTGCCAGCAGCTTAGCCCTAAGGGGTTACGAGCAGTACTTC
>TRBJ1-4|few|TRBV4-2|.
CASSQEGHPVF
TGTGCCAGCAGCCAAGAAGGACACCCGGTTTTT
>TRBJ1-5|.|TRBV19|.
CASSPLARGNQPQHF
TGTGCCAGTAGTCCCCTGGCCCGGGGCAATCAGCCCCAGCATTTT
>TRBJ1-4|.|TRBV5-1|.
CASSLNREKLFF
TGCGCCAGCAGCTTAAACAGAGAAAAACTGTTTTTT
>TRBJ1-2|.|TRBV29-1|.
CSVEGALGYGYTF
TGCAGCGTTGAAGGGGCCCTGGGCTATGGCTACACCTTC
>TRBJ1-1|.|TRBV5-5|TRBD1
CASSLVQGAWEAFF
TGTGCCAGCAGCCTGGTCCAGGGGGCTTGGGAAGCTTTCTTT
>TRBJ1-1|.|TRBV28|.
CASGRRNRAEAFF
TGTGCCAGCGGAAGAAGGAACAGGGCTGAAGCTTTCTTT
>TRBJ1-1|.|TRBV6-2/TRBV6-3|TRBD1
CASSTGQGAPRTEAFF
TGTGCCAGCAGTACCGGACAGGGGGCTCCGAGGACTGAAGCTTTCTTT
>TRBJ1-2|.|TRBV27|TRBD1
CASSSRQGSYGYTF
TGTGCCAGCAGTTCCAGACAGGGAAGCTATGGCTACACCTTC
>TRBJ2-2|once|TRBV27|.
CASSLYSGSGTGELFF
TGTGCCAGCAGTTTATATTCCGGGAGTGGGACCGGGGAGCTGTTTTTT
>TRBJ1-2|.|TRBV19|.
CASTRFGGIDASNYGYTF
TGTGCCAGTACCCGATTTGGGGGGATCGACGCGTCTAACTATGGCTACACCTTC
>TRBJ2-7|once|TRBV12-3/TRBV12-4|.
CASSAGTSDEQYF
TGTGCCAGCAGTGCGGGGACCTCCGACGAGCAGTACTTC
>TRBJ2-5|.|TRBV4-2|TRBD1
CASSLPGQGAEETQYF
TGTGCCAGCAGCCTCCCGGGACAGGGGGCCGAAGAGACCCAGTACTTC
>TRBJ2-1|.|TRBV30|TRBD2
CAWGLAGAEQFF
TGTGCCTGGGGGCTAGCGGGAGCGGAGCAGTTCTTC
>TRBJ1-2|.|TRBV5-1|.
CASTAQGNYGYTF
TGCGCCAGCACGGCCCAGGGTAACTATGGCTACACCTTC
>TRBJ1-1|.|TRBV9|.
CASSVAVTESTEAFF
TGTGCCAGCAGCGTAGCAGTGACAGAAAGCACTGAAGCTTTCTTT
>TRBJ1-4|.|TRBV15|.
CATSRGRGANEKLFF
TGTGCCACCAGCAGAGGGCGGGGGGCTAATGAAAAACTGTTTTTT
>TRBJ1-5|.|TRBV2|TRBD1
CASREDRAGNQPQHF
TGTGCCAGCCGCGAAGACAGGGCGGGCAATCAGCCCCAGCATTTT
>TRBJ1-2|.|TRBV20-1|TRBD1
CSATDRVFLGYTF
TGCAGTGCTACTGACAGGGTATTTTTGGGCTACACCTTC
>TRBJ2-3|.|TRBV29-1|.
CSVEVLGALGDTQYF
TGCAGCGTTGAAGTCTTGGGGGCTTTGGGAGATACGCAGTATTTT
>TRBJ2-2|.|TRBV14|TRBD1
CASSQETGGVGGELFF
TGTGCCAGCAGCCAAGAAACAGGGGGCGTCGGCGGGGAGCTGTTTTTT
>TRBJ2-5|.|TRBV6-2/TRBV6-3|.
CASSLRETQYF
TGTGCCAGCAGTCTCCGGGAGACCCAGTACTTC
>TRBJ2-2|.|TRBV15|TRBD1
CATSSTRFEGASFQFTGELFF
TGTGCCACCAGCAGTACCCGTTTTGAGGGGGCTTCATTTCAATTCACCGGGGAGCTGTTTTTT
>TRBJ2-2|.|TRBV7-7|TRBD2
CASSLEIAGFTGELFF
TGTGCTAGCAGCTTAGAGATAGCGGGGTTCACCGGGGAGCTGTTTTTT
>TRBJ2-7|.|TRBV6-6|TRBD1
CASKDRALSYEQYF
TGTGCCAGCAAAGACAGGGCCTTGAGCTACGAGCAGTACTTC
>TRBJ1-1|.|TRBV5-6|.
CASSLEGLNTEAFF
TGTGCCAGCAGCTTGGAGGGGCTCAACACTGAAGCTTTCTTT
>TRBJ1-2|.|TRBV5-4|.
CASSLESTSYGYTF
TGTGCCAGCAGCTTGGAGAGCACTTCCTATGGCTACACCTTC
>TRBJ2-2|.|TRBV5-1|.
CASSLLVTGELFF
TGCGCCAGCAGCTTGTTAGTCACCGGGGAGCTGTTTTTT
>TRBJ2-1|.|TRBV28|TRBD2
CASSRAGDREQFF
TGTGCCAGCAGCAGAGCGGGAGATCGTGAGCAGTTCTTC
>TRBJ2-3|.|TRBV19|TRBD1
CASSSRQGEVYF
TGTGCCAGTAGTTCGCGACAGGGGGAGGTGTATTTT
>TRBJ1-6|.|TRBV21-1|.
CASGRDRNYNSPLHF
TGTGCCAGCGGTCGGGACAGAAATTATAATTCACCCCTCCACTTT